The 16 T cell receptor beta chains reported below all come from one sample, sequenced in a study of radiation and T cells in renal cell carcinoma (dated by TCRdb to between 2020 and 2021). What this sample's time point label stands for: baseline pretreatment blood. Reading the label with the study, this specimen's treatment or condition is: 15 Gy SBRT to primary tumor, nephrectomy 4 weeks later. The method behind the library was the immunoSEQ multiplex PCR assay. TCRdb stores this immuneACCESS table with in-frame sequences only. Part of the clones is absent; in the studies checked, under half of the shortfall reflects unresolved V genes, and no reason is known for the rest. Counted in this sample were 150,000 or so clones; around nine tenths of them appeared once. The top ten hold around 12% of the sample. The sample consisted of blood, taken from a patient whose treatment included radiotherapy and nephrectomy. These receptors originate from a woman aged 45-59 years with renal cell carcinoma.

The DNA of the CDR3 is TGTGCCAGCTCACCGGAACAGGGGGTTGCCTACGAGCAGTACTTC. Protein: CASSPEQGVAYEQYF. The chain couples TRBV18 to TRBJ2-7; TRBD1 agrees at 8 bases. Germline CDR1 is KGHSH and CDR2 is LQKENI. V was clipped by 3 bases and J by 2 bases; unmatched bases: 6. There are 15 residues in the CDR3.

The rearrangement links TRBV18 to TRBJ2-7, with 8 bases identical to TRBD1. Looked up from germline, CDR1 is KGHSH and CDR2 is LQKENI. V lost 2 bases to trimming and J lost 7 bases; unmatched junction nucleotides: 7. The CDR3 loop spans 14 amino acids. CDR3 region: CASSPDTGGTEQYF. The CDR3 DNA reads TGTGCCAGCTCACCAGACACAGGGGGAACGGAGCAGTACTTC. Together with reference TRBV18 and TRBJ2-7, the CDR3 gives the full variable domain: NAGVMQNPRHLVRRRGQEARLRCSPMKGHSHVYWYRQLPEEGLKFMVYLQKENIIDESGMPKERFSAEFPKEGPSILRIQQVVRGDSAAYFCASSPDTGGTEQYFGPGTRLTVT.

This clone was picked up a small number of times. This chain links TRBV19 with TRBJ1-2; D is unresolved. The CDR3 contains 13 residues. Germline lookup yields CDR1 LNHDA and CDR2 SQIVND (reference sequence). V lost 10 bases and J 5 bases, leaving 17 bases between the germline ends. CDR3 nucleotide sequence: TGTGCCACCGGACCGGGCAATTGGTATGGCTACACCTTC. Translation: CATGPGNWYGYTF.

The chain joins TRBV6-6 to TRBJ1-1, with D possibly being TRBD1 (5 bases). The CDR3 length is 13 residues. Germline CDR1 reads MNHNY; CDR2 reads SVGAGI (reference sequence). Trimming took 0 bases from V and 6 from J, leaving 8 bases between them. This CDR3 is CASSYSKGAEAFF. In DNA, the CDR3 is TGTGCCAGCAGTTACTCGAAAGGGGCTGAAGCTTTCTTT.

The gene calls are TRBV29-1 and TRBJ1-1, with D unresolved. The V and J ends lost 6 bases and 1 base respectively, with 9 bases between them. The CDR3 has 12 amino acids. CDR1 SQVTM and CDR2 ANQGSEA come from the germline V gene. The CDR3 loop reads CSVSDTNTEAFF. The CDR3 bases are TGCAGCGTCTCAGACACGAACACTGAAGCTTTCTTT.

Only one count was recorded for this clone. This chain uses TRBV7-2 with TRBJ2-1, with 9 bases aligning to TRBD2. V shed 4 bases, J shed 1 base, and the junction held 11 bases outside the gene matches. Germline V gene data show CDR1 as SGHTA and CDR2 as FQGNSA. The CDR3 has 18 amino acids. CDR3 bases: TGTGCCAGCAGCTCCCCCCGGGCAGCGGGGGGATCCTACAATGAGCAGTTCTTC. Amino acids: CASSSPRAAGGSYNEQFF.

This chain uses TRBV4-2 with TRBJ2-7; maybe TRBD1 (6 bases). V was trimmed by 2 bases and J by 3 bases, leaving 14 bases between them. Germline V gene sequence: CDR1 LGHNA, CDR2 YNFKEQ. The CDR3 is 15 residues long. The CDR3 here is CASSQFPGQNYEQYF. DNA for the CDR3: TGTGCCAGCAGCCAATTTCCGGGACAAAACTACGAGCAGTACTTC.

This chain joins TRBV7-2 and TRBJ2-7, with D uncertain. The CDR3 length is 11 residues. V gave up 5 bases and J gave up 2 bases, with 4 bases separating them. Per germline, CDR1 SGHTA and CDR2 FQGNSA. The CDR3 bases are TGTGCCAGCAGCGCCACCTACGAGCAGTACTTC. It codes for CASSATYEQYF.

This chain joins TRBV6-6 and TRBJ2-1, with 8 nucleotides matching TRBD2. This CDR3 spans 16 amino acids. From germline, CDR1 is MNHNY and CDR2 SVGAGI (reference sequence). Germline trimming cut 0 bases from V and 11 bases from J; bases unmatched to any gene: 12. The CDR3 reads CASSYSEGGGRGKQFF. The CDR3 DNA follows: TGTGCCAGCAGTTACTCGGAAGGCGGGGGGCGGGGTAAGCAGTTCTTC.

The J gene is TRBJ1-5, the V gene TRBV12-5; D might be TRBD1 (6 bases). The V gene's germline CDR1 is LGHNT and CDR2 FRNRAP. V lost 1 base and J lost 2, with 15 bases in between. The CDR3 extends over 17 amino acids. The CDR3 DNA reads as TGTGCTAGTGGTTTGGGGGTTGGGGGCATCGGCAATCAGCCCCAGCATTTT. Encoded protein: CASGLGVGGIGNQPQHF.

V usage is TRBV9 and J usage is TRBJ1-3; 9 bases map to TRBD1. The length of the CDR3 is 15 residues. V shed 0 bases, J shed 7 bases, and the junction held 5 bases outside the gene matches. Germline lookup yields CDR1 SGDLS and CDR2 YYNGEE. The CDR3 region has the DNA TGTGCCAGCAGCGTAGCCCCTGGACAGGGGAACACCATATATTTT. Translated, it gives CASSVAPGQGNTIYF.

V usage is TRBV7-9 and J usage is TRBJ1-4; a possible D gene is TRBD1 (6 bases). Germline V lookup: CDR1 SEHNR, CDR2 FQNEAQ (reference sequence). The CDR3 sequence is 15 residues long. V lost 5 bases and J lost 6, with 16 bases in between. This CDR3 reads CASSATDSGYEKLFF. In nucleotides, the CDR3 is TGTGCCAGCAGCGCGACGGACAGCGGGTATGAAAAACTGTTTTTT.

V and J are TRBV5-6 and TRBJ2-2; no clear D. The ends were cut back, 4 bases at V and 0 bases at J, with 7 bases in the middle. The CDR3 totals 14 residues. The germline V gene encodes CDR1 SGHDT and CDR2 YYEEEE. In DNA, the CDR3 is TGTGCCAGCAGCGTTTATCCGAACACCGGGGAGCTGTTTTTT. It is translated as CASSVYPNTGELFF.

CDR3 sequence: CASSESGGGDTQYF. The CDR3 DNA follows: TGTGCCAGCAGTGAAAGCGGGGGAGGAGATACGCAGTATTTT. V usage is TRBV6-4 and J usage is TRBJ2-3, with 8 bases fitting TRBD2. V dropped 3 bases and J dropped 5; count of bases not matched to a gene: 4. Germline V lookup: CDR1 MRHNA, CDR2 SNTAGT. This CDR3 comprises 14 residues.

The chain employs TRBV28 and TRBJ2-2; either TRBD1 or TRBD2 may supply D (5 bases each). In germline, CDR1 is MDHEN, CDR2 SYDVKM. The CDR3 covers 15 residues. Trimming took 8 bases from V and 3 from J, leaving 16 bases between them. The CDR3 DNA reads as TGTGCCAGCTCCGGGGCTAGATGGCACACCGGGGAGCTGTTTTTT. Protein product: CASSGARWHTGELFF.

The chain combines TRBV6-5 with TRBJ2-7, with D perhaps matching TRBD2 (5 bases). In germline, CDR1 is MNHEY, CDR2 SVGAGI. The CDR3 consists of 12 residues. V dropped 6 bases and J dropped 3 bases, with 9 bases sitting between them. As DNA, the CDR3 is TGTGCCAGCAGGGACTCTCTCTACGAGCAGTACTTC. Protein sequence: CASRDSLYEQYF.